Each of the 19 T cell receptor beta chains below was sequenced from the same sample in a study of blood T cell repertoires in COVID-19. The table came from immunoSEQ multiplex PCR; TCRdb's copy has only in-frame clones and leaves some out. The sample includes 90,000 to 120,000 clones, 84% of them seen just once. Sample: peripheral blood. Source of these receptors: a man in his 60s with acute or convalescent COVID-19.

This chain connects TRBV11-2 to TRBJ2-1, with TRBD2 matching 12 bases. Germline CDR1 SGHAT, CDR2 FQNNGV. V was pared by 4 bases and J by 2 bases, with 0 bases of the junction left unmatched. The CDR3 extends over 15 amino acids. DNA of the CDR3: TGTGCCAGCAGCTCTAGCGGGAGGGCCTACAATGAGCAGTTCTTC. Its protein product is CASSSSGRAYNEQFF.

This clone has a handful of counts. This chain joins TRBV7-9 and TRBJ2-2, with 10 bases matching TRBD2. The germline V gene has CDR1 SEHNR and CDR2 FQNEAQ (reference sequence). The CDR3 extends over 18 amino acids. With V trimmed by 5 bases and J by 2 bases, 11 bases remained unmatched. The CDR3 DNA follows: TGTGCCAGCAGCGACGGACAGCTAGCGGGAGTCAACACCGGGGAGCTGTTTTTT. Translation: CASSDGQLAGVNTGELFF. The entire variable domain, with the rest obtained from reference TRBV7-9 and TRBJ2-2, is as follows: DTGVSQNPRHKITKRGQNVTFRCDPISEHNRLYWYRQTLGQGPEFLTYFQNEAQLEKSRLLSDRFSAERPKGSFSTLEIQRTEQGDSAMYLCASSDGQLAGVNTGELFFGEGSRLTVL.

V gene TRBV5-1 combines with J gene TRBJ2-3; TRBD2 matches 12 bases. CDR1 is SGHRS, CDR2 YFSETQ, per germline. CDR3 size: 16 residues. Trimming at V came to 2 bases and at J to 2 bases, leaving 3 bases not matched to a gene. As DNA, the CDR3 is TGCGCCAGCAGCTTAGGACTAGCGGGACACACAGATACGCAGTATTTT. Residues: CASSLGLAGHTDTQYF. Together with reference TRBV5-1 and TRBJ2-3, the CDR3 gives the full variable domain: KAGVTQTPRYLIKTRGQQVTLSCSPISGHRSVSWYQQTPGQGLQFLFEYFSETQRNKGNFPGRFSGRQFSNSRSEMNVSTLELGDSALYLCASSLGLAGHTDTQYFGPGTRLTVL.

This chain links TRBV30 with TRBJ2-5, with no clear D. The germline CDR1 and CDR2 sequences are GTSNPN and SVGIG (reference sequence). The CDR3 extends over 13 amino acids. The V and J ends lost 4 bases and 4 bases respectively, with 13 bases between them. The CDR3 coding sequence is TGTGCCTGGAAGTCGTGGAGAGGAGAGACCCAGTACTTC. It specifies CAWKSWRGETQYF.

The chain has TRBV7-6 and TRBJ1-1, with TRBD1 matching over 7 bases. Germline assignment: CDR1 SGHVS and CDR2 FNYEAQ. V was clipped by 0 bases and J by 0 bases; unmatched bases: 4. The CDR3 loop spans 16 amino acids. CDR3 sequence reads: CASSLAGQGVNTEAFF. Written as DNA, the CDR3 is TGTGCCAGCAGCTTAGCCGGGCAGGGGGTGAACACTGAAGCTTTCTTT. Filled out from reference TRBV7-6 and TRBJ1-1, the complete variable domain reads GAGVSQSPRYKVTKRGQDVALRCDPISGHVSLYWYRQALGQGPEFLTYFNYEAQQDKSGLPNDRFSAERPEGSISTLTIQRTEQRDSAMYRCASSLAGQGVNTEAFFGQGTRLTVV.

J is TRBJ1-5 and V is TRBV30; TRBD1 aligns across 7 bases. With 6 bases clipped from V and 3 bases from J, the junction kept 8 bases outside the gene matches. This CDR3 has 14 residues. Germline CDR1 is GTSNPN and CDR2 is SVGIG (reference sequence). Here the CDR3 reads CACAKTGPNQPQHF. CDR3 nucleotides: TGTGCCTGCGCGAAGACAGGGCCCAATCAGCCCCAGCATTTT.

The rearrangement joins TRBV10-3 to TRBJ2-1, with TRBD1 matching over 8 bases. CDR3 size: 16 residues. The V segment lost 3 bases and the J segment 1 base; nucleotides outside the gene matches: 5. The germline gives CDR1 ENHRY, CDR2 SYGVKD. The CDR3: CAISEAGQGSYNEQFF. DNA for the CDR3: TGTGCCATCAGTGAAGCTGGACAGGGTTCCTACAATGAGCAGTTCTTC.

The J gene is TRBJ1-6, the V gene TRBV19; D possibly corresponds to TRBD1 (5 bases). This CDR3 is 13 amino acids long. Trimming took 3 bases from V and 10 from J, leaving 10 bases between them. In germline, CDR1 is LNHDA, CDR2 SQIVND (reference sequence). The CDR3 nucleotides are TGTGCCAGTAGTATCCAGGGAGGATCACCCCTCCACTTT. Translation gives CASSIQGGSPLHF.

This chain uses TRBV28 with TRBJ2-5; 10 bases match TRBD2. The ends lost 8 bases at V and 0 bases at J; junction bases unmatched: 6. CDR1 is MDHEN, CDR2 SYDVKM, per germline. CDR3 length: 15 residues. Here the CDR3 reads CASLSSGGYQETQYF. Written as DNA, the CDR3 is TGTGCCAGCCTTTCTAGCGGGGGTTACCAAGAGACCCAGTACTTC.

J is TRBJ2-2 and V is TRBV24-1; TRBD1 might be the D (6 bases). Trimming cost V 7 bases and J 4 bases, with 12 bases left between them. Germline-derived CDR1 and CDR2 are KGHDR and SFDVKD. The CDR3 spans 14 residues. This chain's CDR3 is CATRGAGSTGELFF. The CDR3, as DNA: TGTGCCACCAGGGGGGCAGGTTCCACCGGGGAGCTGTTTTTT.

In its sample, this clone was seen once. The chain uses TRBV5-4 and TRBJ1-4, with 11 bases that match TRBD1. The CDR3 totals 17 residues. Trimming cost V 2 bases and J 1 base; bases outside gene matches: 4. CDR1 is SGHNT and CDR2 is YYREEE in the germline V gene (reference sequence). In nucleotides, the CDR3 is TGTGCCAGCAGCTTTGGACAGGGGGCGGGAACTAATGAAAAACTGTTTTTT. This sequence encodes CASSFGQGAGTNEKLFF.

This clone appeared once. V usage is TRBV19 and J usage is TRBJ2-3, with 14 positions matching TRBD2. V was pared by 2 bases and J by 2 bases, with 12 bases of the junction left unmatched. Germline CDR1 is LNHDA and CDR2 is SQIVND (reference sequence). The CDR3 loop spans 20 amino acids. CDR3 loop: CASSIFPGLAGAGPTDTQYF. The CDR3 nucleotides are TGTGCCAGTAGTATATTTCCGGGACTAGCGGGAGCCGGCCCCACAGATACGCAGTATTTT.

This clone was detected only once. The chain carries TRBV6-2 or TRBV6-3 and TRBJ1-1; unclear D gene. The CDR3 covers 14 residues. Germline CDR1 MNHEY, CDR2 SVGEGT. Between the trimmed V and J ends, which lost 6 bases and 7 bases, there was a span of 18 bases. The CDR3 DNA is TGTGCCAGCAGCTCGGCCTACACTGGCGGTGAAGCTTTCTTT. This translates into CASSSAYTGGEAFF.

This clone appeared a single time. The V call is TRBV11-2, the J call TRBJ2-1; 10 bases are shared with TRBD1. Germline-derived CDR1 and CDR2 are SGHAT and FQNNGV. CDR3 size: 15 residues. The J segment lost 7 bases and the V segment lost 2 bases, leaving 5 bases of the junction unmatched. This chain's CDR3 is CASSLRTGGRNEQFF. DNA of the CDR3: TGTGCCAGCAGCTTAAGGACAGGGGGTCGGAATGAGCAGTTCTTC.

The rearrangement uses TRBV6-5 and TRBJ2-7; 7 nucleotides line up with TRBD1. J was trimmed by 5 bases and V by 6 bases; bases with no gene match: 7. The CDR3 is 13 amino acids. Per the germline V gene, CDR1 is MNHEY and CDR2 is SVGAGI. The CDR3 reads CASSLTGTNEQYF. CDR3 in DNA: TGTGCCAGCAGCTTGACAGGGACGAACGAGCAGTACTTC.

CDR3 amino acids: CASRRQGGGEKLFF. The CDR3 DNA sequence: TGTGCCAGCAGGCGACAGGGAGGCGGTGAAAAACTGTTTTTT. The J gene is TRBJ1-4, the V gene TRBV6-5; 7 bases map to TRBD1. The CDR3 has 14 residues. The germline gives CDR1 MNHEY, CDR2 SVGAGI. V shed 6 bases and J 7 bases; nucleotides not matched to a gene: 8.

The chain links TRBV30 to TRBJ2-1, with D possibly TRBD1 on 5 matching bases. The CDR3 totals 15 residues. V was trimmed by 5 bases and J by 5 bases, leaving 19 bases between them. Germline loops: CDR1 GTSNPN, CDR2 SVGIG (reference sequence). The CDR3: CAWGRVAQGNNEQFF. DNA for the CDR3: TGTGCCTGGGGAAGAGTAGCCCAGGGAAACAATGAGCAGTTCTTC.

V and J are TRBV5-1 and TRBJ2-1; TRBD2 agrees at 11 bases. The V gene end was trimmed by 4 bases and the J gene end by 4 bases; junction bases not matched to a gene: 4. The CDR3 is made up of 15 amino acids. The V gene's germline CDR1 is SGHRS and CDR2 YFSETQ. As DNA, the CDR3 is TGCGCCAGCAGCCCTAGCGGGAGGAGATACAATGAGCAGTTCTTC. Translation: CASSPSGRRYNEQFF.

The rearrangement joins TRBV29-1 to TRBJ1-2, with 8 bases lining up with TRBD1. Germline-derived CDR1 and CDR2 are SQVTM and ANQGSEA. V dropped 5 bases and J dropped 3; count of bases not matched to a gene: 2. This CDR3 contains 12 residues. The CDR3 DNA sequence: TGCAGCGTTAAGACAGGGGACTATGGCTACACCTTC. Amino acids: CSVKTGDYGYTF.